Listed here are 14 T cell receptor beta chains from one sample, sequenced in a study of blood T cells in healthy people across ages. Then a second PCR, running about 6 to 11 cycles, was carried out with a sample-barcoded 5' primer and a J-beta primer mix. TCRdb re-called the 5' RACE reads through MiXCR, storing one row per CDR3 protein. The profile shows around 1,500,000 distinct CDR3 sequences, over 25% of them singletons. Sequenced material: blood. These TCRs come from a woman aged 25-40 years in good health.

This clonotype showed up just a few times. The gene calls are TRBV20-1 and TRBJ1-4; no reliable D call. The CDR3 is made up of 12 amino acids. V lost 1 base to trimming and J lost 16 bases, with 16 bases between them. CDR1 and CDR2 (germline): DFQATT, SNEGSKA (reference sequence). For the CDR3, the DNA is TGCAGTGCTAGAGGTGCTCCGGGATGGACGTTTTTT. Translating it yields CSARGAPGWTFF.

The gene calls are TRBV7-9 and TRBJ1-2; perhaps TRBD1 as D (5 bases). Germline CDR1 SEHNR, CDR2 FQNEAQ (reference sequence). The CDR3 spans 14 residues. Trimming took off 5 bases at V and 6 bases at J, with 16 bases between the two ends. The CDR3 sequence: CASSESGSGDGYTF. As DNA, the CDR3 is TGTGCCAGCAGCGAATCAGGGTCCGGGGATGGCTACACCTTC.

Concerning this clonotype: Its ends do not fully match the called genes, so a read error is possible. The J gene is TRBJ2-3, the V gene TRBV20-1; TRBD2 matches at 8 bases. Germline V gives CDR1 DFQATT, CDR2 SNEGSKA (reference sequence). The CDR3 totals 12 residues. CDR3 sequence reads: CSVTSELHTRYF. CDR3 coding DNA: TGCAGTGTGACTAGCGAGCTCCATACGCGGTATTTT.

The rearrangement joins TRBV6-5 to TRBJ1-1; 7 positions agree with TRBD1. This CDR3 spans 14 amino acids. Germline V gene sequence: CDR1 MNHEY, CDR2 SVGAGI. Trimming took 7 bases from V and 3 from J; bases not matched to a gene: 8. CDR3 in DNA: TGTGCCAGCAAGCACAGGGGTCGGCACACTGAAGCTTTCTTT. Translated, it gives CASKHRGRHTEAFF.

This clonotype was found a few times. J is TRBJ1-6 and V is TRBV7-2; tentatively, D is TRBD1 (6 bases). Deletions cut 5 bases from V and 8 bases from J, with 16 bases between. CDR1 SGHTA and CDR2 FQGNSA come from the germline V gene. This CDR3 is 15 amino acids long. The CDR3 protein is CASSRNREIYSPLHF. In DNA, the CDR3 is TGTGCCAGCAGCCGCAACAGGGAGATTTATTCACCCCTCCACTTT.

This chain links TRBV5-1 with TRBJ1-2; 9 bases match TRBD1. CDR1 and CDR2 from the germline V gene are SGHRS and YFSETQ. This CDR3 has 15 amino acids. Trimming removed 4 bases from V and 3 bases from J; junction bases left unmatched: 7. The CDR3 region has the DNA TGCGCCAGCAGCGTAAGGACAGGGGCGGACTATGGCTACACCTTC. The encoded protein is CASSVRTGADYGYTF.

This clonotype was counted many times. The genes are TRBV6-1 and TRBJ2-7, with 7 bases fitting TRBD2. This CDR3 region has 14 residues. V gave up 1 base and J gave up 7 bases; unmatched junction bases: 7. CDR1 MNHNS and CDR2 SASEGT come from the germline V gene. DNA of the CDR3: TGTGCCAGCAGTGAAGTGGGAGGGGAGGAAGAGCAGTACTTC. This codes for CASSEVGGEEEQYF.

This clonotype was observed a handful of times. CDR3 DNA sequence: TGTGCCAGCAGTTTTAGAGCCCGGGGCTACAATGAGCAGTTCTTC. Translated, it gives CASSFRARGYNEQFF. V gene TRBV28 combines with J gene TRBJ2-1, with a weak D call TRBD2 (5 bases). Germline CDR1 and CDR2: MDHEN and SYDVKM. V lost 3 bases to trimming and J lost 3 bases, with 12 bases between them. CDR3 length equals 15 residues.

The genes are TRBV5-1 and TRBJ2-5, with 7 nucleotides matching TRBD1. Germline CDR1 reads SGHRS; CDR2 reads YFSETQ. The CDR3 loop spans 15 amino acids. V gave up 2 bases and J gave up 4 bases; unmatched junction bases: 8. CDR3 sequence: CASSFGEGAGETQYF. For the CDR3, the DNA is TGCGCCAGCAGCTTTGGCGAGGGGGCGGGAGAGACCCAGTACTTC. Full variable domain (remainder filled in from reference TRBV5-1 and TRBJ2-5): KAGVTQTPRYLIKTRGQQVTLSCSPISGHRSVSWYQQTPGQGLQFLFEYFSETQRNKGNFPGRFSGRQFSNSRSEMNVSTLELGDSALYLCASSFGEGAGETQYFGPGTRLLVL.

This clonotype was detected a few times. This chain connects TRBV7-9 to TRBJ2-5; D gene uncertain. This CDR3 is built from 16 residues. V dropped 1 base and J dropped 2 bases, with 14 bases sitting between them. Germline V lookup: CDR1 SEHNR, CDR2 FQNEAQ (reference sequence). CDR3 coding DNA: TGTGCCAGCAGCTTAGAGGTGGGGTATCGACAAGAGACCCAGTACTTC. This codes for CASSLEVGYRQETQYF.

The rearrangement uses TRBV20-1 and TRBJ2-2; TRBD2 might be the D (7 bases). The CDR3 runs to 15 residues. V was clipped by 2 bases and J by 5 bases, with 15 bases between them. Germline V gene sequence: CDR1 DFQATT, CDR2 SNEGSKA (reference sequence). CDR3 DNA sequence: TGCAGTGCTAGAAAGGGGGGGGAAGGGACCGGGGAGCTGTTTTTT. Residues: CSARKGGEGTGELFF.

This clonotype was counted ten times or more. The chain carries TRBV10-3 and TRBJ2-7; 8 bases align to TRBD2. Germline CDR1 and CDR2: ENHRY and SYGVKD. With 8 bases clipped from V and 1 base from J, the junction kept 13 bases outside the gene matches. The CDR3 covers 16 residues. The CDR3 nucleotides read TGTGCCATCCGCGAGGGGAGCGGGAGAGGGTCCTACGAGCAGTACTTC. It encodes CAIREGSGRGSYEQYF.

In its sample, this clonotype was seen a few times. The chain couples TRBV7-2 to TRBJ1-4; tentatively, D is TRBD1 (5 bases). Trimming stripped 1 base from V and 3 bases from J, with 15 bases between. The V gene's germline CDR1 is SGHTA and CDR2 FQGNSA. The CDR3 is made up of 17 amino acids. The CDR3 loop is CASSLVRGRGPNEKLFF. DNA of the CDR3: TGTGCCAGCAGCTTAGTACGGGGTAGGGGACCTAATGAAAAACTGTTTTTT.

The CDR3 loop is CAISEGGYNNEQYF. The CDR3 DNA follows: TGTGCCATCAGTGAAGGGGGGTACAACAATGAGCAGTACTTC. The J gene is TRBJ2-5, the V gene TRBV10-3; tentatively, D is TRBD1 or TRBD2 (6 bases each). Germline CDR1 and CDR2: ENHRY and SYGVKD. Trimming took off 3 bases at V and 11 bases at J, with 19 bases between the two ends. This CDR3 contains 14 residues.